This T cell receptor (beta chain) was identified in a study of monozygotic twins with inflammatory bowel disease. Germline CDR1 is DFQATT and CDR2 is SNEGSKA (reference sequence). The CDR3 sequence is 14 residues long. TCRdb reprocessed the 5' RACE reads, with one entry per CDR3 protein and no DNA. This table lists 140,000 to 150,000 distinct CDR3 sequences. The gene calls are TRBV20-1 and TRBJ2-5; without DNA, the TCRdb call of TRBD1 cannot be checked. The sequenced sample consisted of blood. The clonotype originates from a human donor with ulcerative colitis or Crohn's disease, or a healthy co-twin of an affected twin (not recorded which). CDR3 region: CSVPPRESQETQYF.